These T cell receptor beta chains were read from a single sample in a study of blood T cell repertoires in COVID-19. This table comes from immunoSEQ multiplex PCR, and its TCRdb copy is limited to in-frame clones, with some not included. The sample yields about 180,000 clones, around 85% seen once. Sequencing was carried out using peripheral blood. Receptors were obtained from a man in his fifties with active or convalescent COVID-19. CDR3s include the opening cysteine and the closing phenylalanine or tryptophan. The order of the fields is CDR3 length, V gene, J gene, D gene, clone size, CDR3 DNA, CDR3 protein. D genes are given only for firm matches. For some rows the clone size is stated as once, few or many, or as a class when expanded; others skip it.

CDR3 length: 15; V gene: TRBV29-1; J gene: TRBJ2-2; D gene: NA; clone size: NA; CDR3 DNA: TGCAGCGTTGAAACCGGGACAATCAACACCGGGGAGCTGTTTTTT; CDR3 protein: CSVETGTINTGELFF
CDR3 length: 16; V gene: TRBV7-7; J gene: TRBJ2-1; D gene: TRBD2; clone size: NA; CDR3 DNA: TGTGCCAGCAGCTTAGGGACTAGCGGCTCCTACAATGAGCAGTTCTTC; CDR3 protein: CASSLGTSGSYNEQFF
CDR3 length: 16; V gene: TRBV24-1; J gene: TRBJ2-7; D gene: TRBD1; clone size: NA; CDR3 DNA: TGTGCCACCAGTGATGGACCGGGACAGGGAGGAATCGAGCAGTACTTC; CDR3 protein: CATSDGPGQGGIEQYF
CDR3 length: 13; V gene: TRBV24-1; J gene: TRBJ1-2; D gene: NA; clone size: once; CDR3 DNA: TGTGCCACCAGTGATTTGAGCGCTGGTGGCTACACCTTC; CDR3 protein: CATSDLSAGGYTF
CDR3 length: 13; V gene: TRBV7-3; J gene: TRBJ2-1; D gene: NA; clone size: once; CDR3 DNA: TGTGCCAGCAGCACCGCGGACTACAATGAGCAGTTCTTC; CDR3 protein: CASSTADYNEQFF
CDR3 length: 13; V gene: TRBV5-4; J gene: TRBJ1-2; D gene: NA; clone size: once; CDR3 DNA: TGTGCCAGCAGCTTGGAAGCAGGGCGTAACTACACCTTC; CDR3 protein: CASSLEAGRNYTF
CDR3 length: 15; V gene: TRBV5-1; J gene: TRBJ1-4; D gene: TRBD1; clone size: NA; CDR3 DNA: TGCGCCAGCAGCTTGGAGGGGGCGGTGGGTGAAAAACTGTTTTTT; CDR3 protein: CASSLEGAVGEKLFF
CDR3 length: 16; V gene: TRBV4-1; J gene: TRBJ1-4; D gene: NA; clone size: NA; CDR3 DNA: TGCGCCAGCAGCCAAGCCGGGACTGTGATAAATGAAAAACTGTTTTTT; CDR3 protein: CASSQAGTVINEKLFF
CDR3 length: 15; V gene: TRBV9; J gene: TRBJ2-5; D gene: NA; clone size: NA; CDR3 DNA: TGTGCCAGCAGCGTAGATTACCCCTCGGGAGAGACCCAGTACTTC; CDR3 protein: CASSVDYPSGETQYF
CDR3 length: 14; V gene: TRBV19; J gene: TRBJ1-1; D gene: NA; clone size: NA; CDR3 DNA: TGTGCCAGTAGTCTTTCGACAGGGAACACTGAAGCTTTCTTT; CDR3 protein: CASSLSTGNTEAFF
CDR3 length: 13; V gene: TRBV19; J gene: TRBJ1-1; D gene: TRBD1; clone size: NA; CDR3 DNA: TGTGCCAGTAGTAAAGGACAGGGGACTGAAGCTTTCTTT; CDR3 protein: CASSKGQGTEAFF
CDR3 length: 14; V gene: TRBV19; J gene: TRBJ1-6; D gene: NA; clone size: once; CDR3 DNA: TGTGCCAGTAGTATTTTGGACGGGGGTTCACCCCTCCACTTT; CDR3 protein: CASSILDGGSPLHF
CDR3 length: 14; V gene: TRBV4-1; J gene: TRBJ1-1; D gene: NA; clone size: NA; CDR3 DNA: TGCGCCAGCAGCCAAGAACCAGAGAACACTGAAGCTTTCTTT; CDR3 protein: CASSQEPENTEAFF
CDR3 length: 16; V gene: TRBV13; J gene: TRBJ2-3; D gene: TRBD2; clone size: NA; CDR3 DNA: TGTGCCAGCAGCTCGTTCAGCGGGATCTTCACAGATACGCAGTATTTT; CDR3 protein: CASSSFSGIFTDTQYF
CDR3 length: 13; V gene: TRBV3-1/TRBV3-2; J gene: TRBJ2-7; D gene: NA; clone size: NA; CDR3 DNA: TGTGCCAGCAGCCAAGACAGAACCTACGAGCAGTACTTC; CDR3 protein: CASSQDRTYEQYF
CDR3 length: 13; V gene: TRBV6-2/TRBV6-3; J gene: TRBJ2-5; D gene: NA; clone size: once; CDR3 DNA: TGTGCCAGCAGTTACGACAACCAAGAGACCCAGTACTTC; CDR3 protein: CASSYDNQETQYF
CDR3 length: 15; V gene: TRBV7-2; J gene: TRBJ1-5; D gene: TRBD1; clone size: NA; CDR3 DNA: TGTGCCAGCAGCAGAGGGGACAGTAGCAATCAGCCCCAGCATTTT; CDR3 protein: CASSRGDSSNQPQHF
CDR3 length: 13; V gene: TRBV2; J gene: TRBJ2-1; D gene: TRBD1; clone size: NA; CDR3 DNA: TGTGCCAACCCGGGACAGGGGGACAATGAGCAGTTCTTC; CDR3 protein: CANPGQGDNEQFF
CDR3 length: 14; V gene: TRBV7-2; J gene: TRBJ1-4; D gene: TRBD1; clone size: NA; CDR3 DNA: TGTGCCAGCAGTCGCGTACAGGGGAATGAAAAACTGTTTTTT; CDR3 protein: CASSRVQGNEKLFF
CDR3 length: 17; V gene: TRBV5-5; J gene: TRBJ2-2; D gene: TRBD1; clone size: NA; CDR3 DNA: TGTGCCAGCAGCAAAATTGGGGGACAGGGTGGCACCGGGGAGCTGTTTTTT; CDR3 protein: CASSKIGGQGGTGELFF
CDR3 length: 17; V gene: TRBV2; J gene: TRBJ2-4; D gene: NA; clone size: NA; CDR3 DNA: TGTGCCAGCAGTGAATCGGAGGGGAGGCAGGCCAAAAACATTCAGTACTTC; CDR3 protein: CASSESEGRQAKNIQYF
CDR3 length: 21; V gene: TRBV12-5; J gene: TRBJ2-1; D gene: TRBD2; clone size: NA; CDR3 DNA: TGTGCTAGTGGTTTGACCCCGGGACTAGCGGGAGGGCCCTCTAGGGTCAATGAGCAGTTCTTC; CDR3 protein: CASGLTPGLAGGPSRVNEQFF
CDR3 length: 14; V gene: TRBV19; J gene: TRBJ2-5; D gene: TRBD2; clone size: NA; CDR3 DNA: TGTGCCAGTAGTATGGGCGGGGGGGCAGAGACCCAGTACTTC; CDR3 protein: CASSMGGGAETQYF
CDR3 length: 15; V gene: TRBV24-1; J gene: TRBJ2-3; D gene: NA; clone size: NA; CDR3 DNA: TGTGCCACCAGTGATGCATGGAGAGCGTTAGATACGCAGTATTTT; CDR3 protein: CATSDAWRALDTQYF
CDR3 length: 15; V gene: TRBV27; J gene: TRBJ2-6; D gene: NA; clone size: NA; CDR3 DNA: TGTGCCAGCAGTTTATCCTACTCTGGGGCCAACGTCCTGACTTTC; CDR3 protein: CASSLSYSGANVLTF
CDR3 length: 17; V gene: TRBV5-1; J gene: TRBJ2-3; D gene: TRBD2; clone size: NA; CDR3 DNA: TGCGCCAGCAGCTCCAGGACTAGCGGGGGGGGAAGGGATACGCAGTATTTT; CDR3 protein: CASSSRTSGGGRDTQYF
CDR3 length: 15; V gene: TRBV19; J gene: TRBJ1-4; D gene: NA; clone size: NA; CDR3 DNA: TGTGCCAGTAGTATGCGGGGGAGTGGTTTTGAAAAACTGTTTTTT; CDR3 protein: CASSMRGSGFEKLFF
CDR3 length: 13; V gene: TRBV2; J gene: TRBJ1-2; D gene: NA; clone size: NA; CDR3 DNA: TGTGAGTCACGCGGGGTGGGGAACTATGGCTACACCTTC; CDR3 protein: CESRGVGNYGYTF
CDR3 length: 16; V gene: TRBV30; J gene: TRBJ2-1; D gene: TRBD2; clone size: NA; CDR3 DNA: TGTGCCTGGAGTGTTGGACTAGCGAGCTCCTACAATGAGCAGTTCTTC; CDR3 protein: CAWSVGLASSYNEQFF
CDR3 length: 14; V gene: TRBV5-6; J gene: TRBJ1-5; D gene: TRBD1; clone size: NA; CDR3 DNA: TGTGCCAGCAGCCCAGGACAGGGCCATCAGCCCCAGCATTTT; CDR3 protein: CASSPGQGHQPQHF
CDR3 length: 13; V gene: TRBV5-1; J gene: TRBJ2-7; D gene: NA; clone size: NA; CDR3 DNA: TGCGCCAGCAGCTTGGGTCAGCGCTACGAGCAGTACTTC; CDR3 protein: CASSLGQRYEQYF
CDR3 length: 14; V gene: TRBV3-1/TRBV3-2; J gene: TRBJ1-6; D gene: NA; clone size: NA; CDR3 DNA: TGTGCCAGCAGCCAAGGGAGGGGTAGTTCACCCCTCCACTTT; CDR3 protein: CASSQGRGSSPLHF
CDR3 length: 14; V gene: TRBV11-2; J gene: TRBJ2-3; D gene: NA; clone size: NA; CDR3 DNA: TGTGCCAGCAGCCTCGACAGGATCACAGATACGCAGTATTTT; CDR3 protein: CASSLDRITDTQYF
CDR3 length: 14; V gene: TRBV15; J gene: TRBJ1-4; D gene: TRBD1; clone size: once; CDR3 DNA: TGTGCCACCAGCACCCGGGACAGGGTTGAAAAACTGTTTTTT; CDR3 protein: CATSTRDRVEKLFF